This T cell receptor (beta chain) was sequenced for a study of OX40 agonist ivuxolimab in advanced cancers. Produced via immunoSEQ multiplex PCR; TCRdb's table is partial and in-frame only. The sample consists of tens of thousands of clones, approximately 90% of them appearing once. The sequence was obtained from an adult with an advanced solid tumor such as melanoma, head and neck, liver or kidney cancer. Sequencing used CD4+ or CD8+ T cells sorted from blood, obtained in a trial of the OX40 agonist ivuxolimab.

CDR3 sequence reads: CASLSGARHEQFF. CDR3 nucleotides: TGTGCCAGCCTCAGCGGGGCCCGGCATGAGCAGTTCTTC. The chain uses TRBV6-1 and TRBJ2-1, with TRBD2 matching over 7 bases. CDR1 and CDR2 (germline): MNHNS, SASEGT. The CDR3 runs 13 residues. V gave up 8 bases and J gave up 8 bases; unmatched junction bases: 9.